What follows is one T cell receptor beta chain and its context. This clonotype was seen many times. Its antigen is currently not known. One base away there is no much larger clone; base qualities are not given. Libraries were built with multiplex PCR. These reads were obtained on an Illumina HiSeq 2500. TCRbeta libraries were constructed through three rounds of nested PCR with primers (Table S4) according to protocols modified from ARM-PCR. PCR products of 200-500 bp were gel-excised and purified with the QIAquick gel extraction kit before sequencing. Turning to the authors' computational methods: Reads were cleaned with Trimmomatic, merged with FLASH into complete CDR3 sequences, and assigned to V(D)J germline segments with MiTCR. Clonal diversity was calculated as the inverse Simpson's index using VDJtools. In-frame sequences without a premature stop codon were defined as productive reads. The public sequencing data were trimmed at Q25 with fastp and processed into clonotypes with MiXCR by TCRdb, which kept only in-frame beta chains. All rows with the same CDR3 protein become a single entry with the most common DNA and genes. The authors' filters were not applied to this entry. This sample has about 60,000 distinct CDR3 sequences in its table, and around 64% of those were observed once. The ten largest clones represent more than 30% of the sample.

RNA was extracted from bulk unsorted tissue and checked for quality with a NanoDrop ND-1000 and an Agilent 2100. The normal lung samples consisted of distant non-tumor tissue collected more than 3 cm from the tumor edge. All donors had newly diagnosed lung cancer, had not received prior chemotherapy, and were admitted for thoracic surgery in China between August and November 2014. Patients who had received previous radiotherapy or chemotherapy, or who had another concurrent cancer, were excluded from the study. Surgical tissue pieces of roughly 1-2 cm3 were preserved in RNAlater solution and stored at -80 °C until use. This sample is part of a study of tumor and adjacent non-tumor tissue in lung cancer (dated by TCRdb to between 2017 and 2018). Regarding the complete study: The cohort included around eleven adenocarcinoma, 2 squamous cell carcinoma and 1 small cell lung cancer patients. Ages among the approximately 15 patients ranged from about 31 to 85 years, there were roughly 10 men and 5 women, and disease was at TNM stage I to III. Sequencing generated a total of approximately 130 million productive TCRbeta reads, averaging around 4.2 million reads per sample. Bulk TCRbeta repertoires were compared between lung tumor tissue and matched distant non-tumor lung tissue obtained from under 18 lung cancer patients. TCRbeta CDR3 sequencing was performed on 30 to 35 paired specimens, with one tumor sample and one normal lung sample collected per patient.

Germline trimming amounts to 9 bases on V and 3 bases on J, with 8 as the count of junction bases outside the gene matches. The CDR3 sequence holds 14 residues, the cysteine and phenylalanine included. Of all the DNA, just the CDR3 is kept, 42 bases in frame from base 1. From the germline V gene (reference sequence), CDR1 is SGHNT and CDR2 is YYREEE. General findings and caveats noted by the study authors: Neither the sequencing platform nor unique molecular identifiers are mentioned in the methods. Peripheral blood was not sequenced, so blood TCRbeta repertoires in these lung cancer patients were not examined. TCR diversity (inverse Simpson) was significantly higher in tumor than in normal lung tissue (roughly 430 vs 170, P = 0.0075, Mann-Whitney U test). The cohort had only approximately 15 patients, and the authors noted that larger samples and more detailed clinical data are needed. In normal lung, the top 100 clones accounted for a significantly larger cumulative share of the repertoire than in tumor tissue. TCR diversity was significantly higher in younger patients, and greater tumor TCR diversity was associated with shorter overall survival and shorter disease-free survival.

The clonotype originates from a man in his 70s with non-small cell lung cancer. The sequencing input was distant non-tumor lung tissue. The sequence joins TRBV5-4 to TRBJ2-7; 11 bases in between match TRBD2. The nucleotides read TGTGCCACCTCCTTAGCGGGGGGGAACTACGAGCAGTACTTC. Its product reads: CATSLAGGNYEQYF.